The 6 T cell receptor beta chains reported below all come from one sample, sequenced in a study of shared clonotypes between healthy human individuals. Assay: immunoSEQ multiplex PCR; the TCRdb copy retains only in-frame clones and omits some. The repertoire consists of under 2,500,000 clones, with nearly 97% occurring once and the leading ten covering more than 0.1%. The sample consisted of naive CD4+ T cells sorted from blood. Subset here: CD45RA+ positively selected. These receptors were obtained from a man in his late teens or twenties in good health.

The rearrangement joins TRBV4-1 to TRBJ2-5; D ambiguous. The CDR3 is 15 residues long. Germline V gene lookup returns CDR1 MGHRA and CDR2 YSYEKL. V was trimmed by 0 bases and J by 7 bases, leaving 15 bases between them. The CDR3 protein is CASSQDQAVRGTQYF. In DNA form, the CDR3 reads TGCGCCAGCAGCCAAGATCAGGCAGTTCGAGGGACCCAGTACTTC.

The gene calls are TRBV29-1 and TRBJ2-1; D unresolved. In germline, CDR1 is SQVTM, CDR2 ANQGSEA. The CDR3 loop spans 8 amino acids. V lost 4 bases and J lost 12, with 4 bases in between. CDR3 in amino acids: CSVGRQFF. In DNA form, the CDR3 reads TGCAGCGTTGGCCGGCAGTTCTTC.

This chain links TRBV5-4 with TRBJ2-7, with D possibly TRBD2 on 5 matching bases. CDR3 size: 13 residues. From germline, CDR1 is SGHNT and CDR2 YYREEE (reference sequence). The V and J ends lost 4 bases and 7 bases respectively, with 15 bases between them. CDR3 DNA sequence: TGTGCCAGCAGCACCCTAGCCGTATCGGAGCAGTACTTC. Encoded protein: CASSTLAVSEQYF. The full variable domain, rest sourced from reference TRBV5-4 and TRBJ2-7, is ETGVTQSPTHLIKTRGQQVTLRCSSQSGHNTVSWYQQALGQGPQFIFQYYREEENGRGNFPPRFSGLQFPNYSSELNVNALELDDSALYLCASSTLAVSEQYFGPGTRLTVT.

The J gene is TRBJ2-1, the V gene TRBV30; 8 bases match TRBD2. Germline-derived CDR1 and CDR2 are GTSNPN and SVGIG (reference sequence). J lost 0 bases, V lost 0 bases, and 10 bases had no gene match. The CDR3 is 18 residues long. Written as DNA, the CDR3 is TGTGCCTGGAGTGTCGATCTAGTAAGCGGGAGCTCCTACAATGAGCAGTTCTTC. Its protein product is CAWSVDLVSGSSYNEQFF.

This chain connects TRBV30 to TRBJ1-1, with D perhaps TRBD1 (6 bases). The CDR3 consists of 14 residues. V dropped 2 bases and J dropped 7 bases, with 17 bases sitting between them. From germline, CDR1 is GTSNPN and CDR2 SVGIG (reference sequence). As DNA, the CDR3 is TGTGCCTGGAGTAGGTTGGCGGGGGCTGGTGAAGCTTTCTTT. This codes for CAWSRLAGAGEAFF.

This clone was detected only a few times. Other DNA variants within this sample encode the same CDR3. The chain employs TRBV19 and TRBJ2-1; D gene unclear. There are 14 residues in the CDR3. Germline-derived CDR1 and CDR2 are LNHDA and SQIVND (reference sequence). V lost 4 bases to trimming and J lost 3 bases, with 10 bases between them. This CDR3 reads CASSNGGSYNEQFF. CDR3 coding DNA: TGTGCCAGTAGTAACGGTGGCAGCTACAATGAGCAGTTCTTC.